One sample yielded the 15 T cell receptor beta chains listed below, sequenced in a study of response to subunit inactivated influenza vaccine. MiXCR, run by TCRdb on the RT-PCR reads, gives a single entry per CDR3 protein. The data hold about 620,000 distinct CDR3 sequences, with around 11% observed a single time. This sample was also put to use in a study of T cells expressing NK-cell markers. Turning to that study: Generation of TCR beta cDNA was performed by 5'RACE template switching incorporating UMIs.

This material consisted of PBMCs from blood, taken on the day of vaccination. These receptors were collected from a man aged 45-65 years who received an inactivated influenza vaccine.

The V gene is TRBV5-1, the J gene TRBJ1-2; possible D gene TRBD1, 5 bases. CDR1 and CDR2 (germline): SGHRS, YFSETQ. The V end was cut by 0 bases, the J end by 5 bases, with 17 bases between. This CDR3 is 16 amino acids long. CDR3 coding DNA: TGCGCCAGCAGCTTGGATTTTCCAGGGACCTTTTATGGCTACACCTTC. Translation: CASSLDFPGTFYGYTF.

This clonotype was counted at least ten times. The chain employs TRBV19 and TRBJ2-3; the D is unclear. Trimming left V 3 bases short and J 2 bases short, with 6 bases between. The germline V gene encodes CDR1 LNHDA and CDR2 SQIVND (reference sequence). The CDR3 has 13 residues. CDR3 sequence: CASSIGVTDTQYF. The CDR3 DNA follows: TGTGCCAGTAGTATCGGAGTCACAGATACGCAGTATTTT.

The genes are TRBV24-1 and TRBJ2-1, with D possibly matching TRBD1 (6 bases). From germline, CDR1 is KGHDR and CDR2 SFDVKD. Trimming cost V 7 bases and J 5 bases, with 17 bases left between them. CDR3 length: 15 amino acids. CDR3 residues: CATSPGTNPNNEQFF. In nucleotides, the CDR3 is TGTGCCACCAGCCCCGGGACAAATCCAAACAATGAGCAGTTCTTC.

The chain joins TRBV7-8 to TRBJ2-7; 9 bases line up with TRBD2. CDR1 and CDR2 (germline): SGHVS, FQNEAQ. The CDR3 contains 16 residues. The trim removed 5 bases at V and 2 bases at J, leaving 10 bases unmatched. For the CDR3, the DNA is TGTGCCAGCAGCCCAGGGCTCAGCGGGGGGCCCTACGAGCAGTACTTC. The encoded protein is CASSPGLSGGPYEQYF.

The chain combines TRBV24-1 with TRBJ2-3, with TRBD2 matching over 9 bases. CDR1 KGHDR and CDR2 SFDVKD come from the germline V gene. V lost 4 bases and J lost 6; bases outside the gene matches: 10. The CDR3 runs to 16 residues. The CDR3 is CATSDNSGGRSDTQYF. The CDR3 nucleotides are TGTGCCACCAGTGACAATAGCGGGGGACGCTCGGATACGCAGTATTTT.

This clonotype has only one observation. This chain uses TRBV6-5 with TRBJ2-1; TRBD1 or TRBD2 may be the D gene (5 bases each). The CDR3 covers 12 residues. Germline V gene lookup returns CDR1 MNHEY and CDR2 SVGAGI. The ends were cut back, 6 bases at V and 10 bases at J, with 13 bases in the middle. CDR3 loop: CASSYRTGEQFF. DNA of the CDR3: TGTGCCAGCAGCTACAGGACGGGAGAGCAGTTCTTC.

This clonotype was counted a few times. J is TRBJ2-1 and V is TRBV27, with 9 bases lining up with TRBD1. The CDR3 is 14 residues long. After removal of 5 bases from V and 8 bases from J, the junction contained 7 bases not matched to a gene. From germline, CDR1 is MNHEY and CDR2 SMNVEV (reference sequence). The CDR3 DNA reads TGTGCCAGCAGTATCAGGACAGGGGTGCATGAGCAGTTCTTC. It encodes CASSIRTGVHEQFF.

The J gene is TRBJ2-1, the V gene TRBV7-2, with 12 bases identical to TRBD2. With 1 base clipped from V and 3 bases from J, the junction kept 4 bases outside the gene matches. Germline CDR1 is SGHTA and CDR2 is FQGNSA. CDR3 length: 17 amino acids. The CDR3 loop is CASSLGLAGVNYNEQFF. Here the CDR3 DNA reads TGTGCCAGCAGCTTAGGACTAGCGGGAGTCAACTACAATGAGCAGTTCTTC.

This clonotype was detected a few times. This chain links TRBV12-3 or TRBV12-4 with TRBJ2-1, with D uncertain. The V end was cut by 5 bases, the J end by 4 bases, with 9 bases between. CDR3 length: 13 residues. The CDR3 reads CASSVGLYNEQFF. DNA of the CDR3: TGTGCCAGCAGTGTAGGATTATACAATGAGCAGTTCTTC.

About this clonotype itself: A clone one base away is much larger, so this may be a read error. The rearrangement joins TRBV10-3 to TRBJ2-2, with D maybe TRBD2 (6 bases). The CDR3 extends over 13 amino acids. V was cut by 11 bases and J by 6 bases, with 16 bases left in between. CDR1 and CDR2 from the germline V gene are ENHRY and SYGVKD. The CDR3 DNA follows: TGTGCCTTGGGCGGGGTTGACTCCGGGGAGCTGTTTTTT. Its translation: CALGGVDSGELFF.

This clonotype came up a few times. The V gene is TRBV4-2, the J gene TRBJ2-2, with 11 bases lining up with TRBD2. CDR3 length: 16 amino acids. V dropped 1 base and J dropped 3; count of bases not matched to a gene: 1. In germline, CDR1 is LGHNA, CDR2 YNFKEQ. The CDR3 here is CASSQGGLADTGELFF. The CDR3 nucleotides are TGTGCCAGCAGCCAAGGGGGACTAGCGGACACCGGGGAGCTGTTTTTT.

The chain has TRBV6-2 or TRBV6-3 and TRBJ2-1; perhaps TRBD2 as D (7 bases). Looked up from germline, CDR1 is MNHEY and CDR2 is SVGEGT. This CDR3 is built from 15 residues. Trimming cost V 5 bases and J 4 bases, with 15 bases left between them. The CDR3 DNA reads TGTGCCAGCAGTCGCGCGGGGGCCCTTTACAATGAGCAGTTCTTC. Translation: CASSRAGALYNEQFF.

This clonotype has just a few counts. This rearrangement joins TRBV20-1 to TRBJ2-7; the D is unclear. The CDR3 loop spans 11 amino acids. The V and J ends lost 5 bases and 4 bases respectively, with 9 bases between them. Germline lookup yields CDR1 DFQATT and CDR2 SNEGSKA (reference sequence). The CDR3 nucleotides read TGCAGTGCTTCACACCAGTACGAGCAGTACTTC. As protein: CSASHQYEQYF.

This clonotype showed up many times. The J gene is TRBJ2-2, the V gene TRBV4-1, with 7 positions matching TRBD2. The CDR3 runs 16 residues. Germline V CDR1 and CDR2: MGHRA, YSYEKL. V was clipped by 0 bases and J by 5 bases; unmatched bases: 6. CDR3 coding DNA: TGCGCCAGCAGCCAAGAAACGGGGGGATGGACCGGGGAGCTGTTTTTT. Its translation is CASSQETGGWTGELFF.

This clonotype was seen a few times. The V gene is TRBV6-5, the J gene TRBJ2-1; possibly TRBD2 for D (6 bases). The CDR3 extends over 16 amino acids. The germline V gene encodes CDR1 MNHEY and CDR2 SVGAGI. V lost 0 bases and J lost 7, with 16 bases in between. CDR3 sequence: CASSYSPSVGDNEQFF. CDR3 DNA sequence: TGTGCCAGCAGTTACTCACCTAGCGTTGGAGATAATGAGCAGTTCTTC.